These T cell receptor beta chains were read from a single sample in a study of blood T cell repertoires in COVID-19. Using immunoSEQ multiplex PCR, the repertoire was profiled, and TCRdb retains in-frame clones only, with some absent. The sample contains some 69,000 clones, around four fifths of which appear only once. Sequencing was done on a sample of peripheral blood. The receptors were sampled from a woman in her fifties or sixties with acute or convalescent COVID-19. CDR3s include the opening cysteine and the closing phenylalanine or tryptophan. A D gene is named only where the DNA matches it firmly. Where a row states a size, it is once, few, many or the class of an expanded clone; other rows omit it.

V	D	J	size	DNA	CDR3
TRBV6-1	TRBD1	TRBJ1-6	.	TGTGCCAGCAGTGAACTTGTAGGGGGCGCAAATTCACCCCTCCACTTT	CASSELVGGANSPLHF
TRBV19	.	TRBJ1-1	.	TGTGCCAGTAGTAGAGGGATCCTTGTCGCAGGGAACACTGAAGCTTTCTTT	CASSRGILVAGNTEAFF
TRBV27	.	TRBJ1-6	.	TGTGCCAGCAAAGGCACATCAGGGAATTCACCCCTCCACTTT	CASKGTSGNSPLHF
TRBV7-2	TRBD2	TRBJ2-7	.	TGTGCCAGCAGCCACCCTAGCGGGAGTGCCGAGCAGTACTTC	CASSHPSGSAEQYF
TRBV11-2	.	TRBJ1-4	once	TGTGCCAGCAGCTCGCGAACTAATGAAAAACTGTTTTTT	CASSSRTNEKLFF
TRBV5-1	.	TRBJ1-4	once	TGCGCCAGCAGCAGAAACTCAGGGGACGTAGATGAAAAACTGTTTTTT	CASSRNSGDVDEKLFF
TRBV18	TRBD1	TRBJ2-7	.	TGTGCCAGCTCATCGAGACAGGGGGGAACCTACGAGCAGTACTTC	CASSSRQGGTYEQYF
TRBV11-2	.	TRBJ2-7	few	TGTGCCAGCAGCTTCCTCGTCAGCTCCTACGAGCAGTACTTC	CASSFLVSSYEQYF
TRBV28	.	TRBJ1-5	few	TGTGCCAGCAGTTTGCGGGGGGCTAGCAATCAGCCCCAGCATTTT	CASSLRGASNQPQHF
TRBV7-8	TRBD2	TRBJ2-1	few	TGTGCCAGCAGCTCCAGGGGCGGCGGGAGGAGCTCCTACAATGAGCAGTTCTTC	CASSSRGGGRSSYNEQFF
TRBV2	.	TRBJ2-3	.	TGTGCCAGCAGTTGGTCTAGGGGGAACACAGATACGCAGTATTTT	CASSWSRGNTDTQYF
TRBV5-4	TRBD2	TRBJ2-1	.	TGTGCCAGCAGCGTCCTGGGGGGCGGGAGGAAAGACAATGAGCAGTTCTTC	CASSVLGGGRKDNEQFF
TRBV4-1	.	TRBJ2-1	.	TGCGCCAGCAGCCAAGATTCAGGATTGAGCTCCTACAATGAGCAGTTCTTC	CASSQDSGLSSYNEQFF
TRBV3-1/TRBV3-2	.	TRBJ2-4	.	TGTGCCAGCAGCCAAGACTCGACCCGGGTTGGCATTCAGTACTTC	CASSQDSTRVGIQYF
TRBV28	TRBD1	TRBJ1-2	.	TGTGCCCTATCGGGAAGGACAGGGGACGGGAACTATGGCTACACCTTC	CALSGRTGDGNYGYTF
TRBV28	TRBD1	TRBJ1-5	.	TGTGCCAGCGCCGAGACAGGGATTTGGCCCCAGCATTTT	CASAETGIWPQHF
TRBV29-1	.	TRBJ2-3	.	TGCAGCACAGGACAGATCACAGATACGCAGTATTTT	CSTGQITDTQYF
TRBV29-1	TRBD2	TRBJ2-7	.	TGCAGCGTTGAAAGCGGGGCCTACGAGCAGTACTTC	CSVESGAYEQYF
TRBV30	.	TRBJ2-3	.	TGTGCCTGGAGTAATAGCCGGGGCACAGATACGCAGTATTTT	CAWSNSRGTDTQYF
TRBV24-1	TRBD2	TRBJ2-7	.	TGTGCCACCAGTGATTCGCCGATGGGGAGCGGGAGGGCCTCGACCTACGAGCAGTACTTC	CATSDSPMGSGRASTYEQYF
TRBV5-1	TRBD2	TRBJ2-1	.	TGCGCCAGCAGCTTCCTAGCGGGGGATAATGAGCAGTTCTTC	CASSFLAGDNEQFF
TRBV6-5	TRBD1	TRBJ2-7	once	TGTGCCAGCAGAGCCCGGGACAGGGGCTCCTACGAGCAGTACTTC	CASRARDRGSYEQYF
TRBV19	.	TRBJ1-1	.	TGTGCCAGACCGGGGGGGGTTATGAACACTGAAGCTTTCTTT	CARPGGVMNTEAFF
TRBV6-6	TRBD2	TRBJ2-4	.	TGTGCCAGCAGCCGACTAGCGGGAGATTCGGGAGCCAAAAACATTCAGTACTTC	CASSRLAGDSGAKNIQYF
TRBV30	.	TRBJ1-5	.	TGTGCCTGTAGTCAGGGGACGGGTCAGCCCCAGCATTTT	CACSQGTGQPQHF
TRBV5-1	TRBD1	TRBJ1-2	.	TGCGCCAGCAGGCAAATGAGGGACAGGGATACCTATGGCTACACCTTC	CASRQMRDRDTYGYTF
TRBV6-5	TRBD1	TRBJ1-1	few	TGTGCCAGCAGGGACAGGGGAAAGGCGAACACTGAAGCTTTCTTT	CASRDRGKANTEAFF
TRBV19	TRBD1	TRBJ1-5	.	TGTGCCAGTAGTTGGGGACAGGGTGTGGACAATCAGCCCCAGCATTTT	CASSWGQGVDNQPQHF
TRBV13	.	TRBJ1-2	.	TGTGCCAGCAGCTTAGGGGTCCGAAAGGGGGGGAACTATGGCTACACCTTC	CASSLGVRKGGNYGYTF
TRBV14	TRBD1	TRBJ1-2	.	TGTGCCAGCAGCGTGGACAGGGTCTATGGCTACACCTTC	CASSVDRVYGYTF
TRBV7-2	.	TRBJ2-7	.	TGTGCCAGCTCTGTATCCGGGACAATGCTTTACGAGCAGTACTTC	CASSVSGTMLYEQYF
TRBV6-1	.	TRBJ1-3	.	TGTGCCAGCAGTGAATGGCCAGGAAACACCATATATTTT	CASSEWPGNTIYF
TRBV15	.	TRBJ2-1	once	TGTGCCACCAGCAGAGACGGAGCGAACTCCTACAATGAGCAGTTCTTC	CATSRDGANSYNEQFF
TRBV5-1	.	TRBJ2-1	few	TGCGCCAGCAGCTTGGCCGACAATGAGCAGTTCTTC	CASSLADNEQFF
TRBV7-6	.	TRBJ2-1	.	TGTGCCAGCAGCTCTAGACTAGAGCCCTACAATGAGCAGTTCTTC	CASSSRLEPYNEQFF
TRBV9	TRBD2	TRBJ2-2	.	TGTGCCAGCAGCCGTTCCCCCCGAGGGACTAGCGGGGTTAACACCGGGGAGCTGTTTTTT	CASSRSPRGTSGVNTGELFF
TRBV3-1/TRBV3-2	TRBD1	TRBJ2-3	.	TGTGCCAGCAGCCAATACGGACAGGGGGGCACAGATACGCAGTATTTT	CASSQYGQGGTDTQYF
TRBV24-1	.	TRBJ2-2	.	TGTGCCACCAGTGATTCCTCTAGGGGGTTATACACCGGGGAGCTGTTTTTT	CATSDSSRGLYTGELFF
TRBV11-1	TRBD2	TRBJ2-3	.	TGTGCCAGCAGCTTAGCGGGAGGGTCCCCCACGCAGTATTTT	CASSLAGGSPTQYF
TRBV9	TRBD2	TRBJ2-3	.	TGTGCCAGCAGCGTGCAAAATCTAGGAGGCGGGGGAAGCACAGATACGCAGTATTTT	CASSVQNLGGGGSTDTQYF
TRBV2	TRBD1	TRBJ1-2	.	TGTGCCAGCAGTGAAGGACAGGGAGATGGCTACACCTTC	CASSEGQGDGYTF
TRBV28	TRBD1	TRBJ1-6	once	TGTGCCAGCAGTTCCGGACAGGGATGGAGTTCACCCCTCCACTTT	CASSSGQGWSSPLHF
TRBV6-1	.	TRBJ1-2	.	TGTGCCAGCAGTGAGTTCAGACAGAACTATGGCTACACCTTC	CASSEFRQNYGYTF
TRBV4-2	TRBD1	TRBJ1-2	once	TGTGCCAGCAGCCAAGTACAGACAGGGGGCATAGGTTATGGCTACACCTTC	CASSQVQTGGIGYGYTF
TRBV6-5	TRBD1	TRBJ2-1	.	TGTGCCAGCAACGACAGGGGGCACAATGAGCAGTTCTTC	CASNDRGHNEQFF
TRBV5-4	TRBD1	TRBJ2-5	.	TGTGCCAGCAGCATATCCGGGACAGGGTACGGAGAGACCCAGTACTTC	CASSISGTGYGETQYF
TRBV30	TRBD1	TRBJ1-6	.	TGTGCTGAACAGGGGACCGTCAATTCACCCCTCCACTTT	CAEQGTVNSPLHF
TRBV18	.	TRBJ2-7	.	TGTGCCAGCTCCCCCATGGTTACGGGGAGCTCCTACGAGCAGTACTTC	CASSPMVTGSSYEQYF
TRBV6-6	.	TRBJ1-1	.	TGTGCCAGTGTTTTGGGGGGGATGAACACTGAAGCTTTCTTT	CASVLGGMNTEAFF
TRBV10-1	.	TRBJ1-5	.	TGCGCCAGCAGTGGAAAGGGCGGACTTCGGCTGCTCAATCAGCCCCAGCATTTT	CASSGKGGLRLLNQPQHF
TRBV18	TRBD1	TRBJ1-1	.	TGTGCCAGCTCAGCGGGACAGTACACTGAAGCTTTCTTT	CASSAGQYTEAFF
TRBV4-1	.	TRBJ2-7	.	TGCGCCAGCAGCCTATCCTCAAACTCTGGCTACGAGCAGTACTTC	CASSLSSNSGYEQYF
TRBV13	TRBD1	TRBJ1-1	.	TGTGCCAGCAGCCTACTCCGGACAGGGAACACTGAAGCTTTCTTT	CASSLLRTGNTEAFF
TRBV19	TRBD2	TRBJ2-2	.	TGTGCCAGTAGCCAGCGGGGGACGATCCTCGGGGAGCTGTTTTTT	CASSQRGTILGELFF
TRBV29-1	TRBD1	TRBJ1-1	.	TGCGTCACAGGGGAAAACACTGAAGCTTTCTTT	CVTGENTEAFF
TRBV6-5	.	TRBJ1-1	.	TGTGCCAGCAGTTATAGGCAGGGGTATGAAGCTTTCTTT	CASSYRQGYEAFF